The clone carrying this T cell receptor (beta chain) has just one count. This entry belongs to a study of blood T cell repertoires in COVID-19. Some clones are missing from TCRdb's copy, which holds only in-frame ones; the method was immunoSEQ multiplex PCR. The sample lists 180,000 or so clones, about 88% seen once, with about 7% in the top ten. Germline CDR1 is SGHNT and CDR2 is YYREEE (reference sequence). The length of the CDR3 is 16 residues. Trimming cost V 0 bases and J 6 bases, with 18 bases left between them. This clonotype was obtained from a woman aged 80 or older in a cohort sampled during active or convalescent COVID-19. The chain is built from TRBV5-4 and TRBJ1-2; tentative D call: TRBD1 (5 bases). Sequencing was done on a sample of peripheral blood. The CDR3, as DNA: TGTGCCAGCAGCTTGGGGGGGGGACGCCCACCCCATGGCTACACCTTC. Protein sequence: CASSLGGGRPPHGYTF.